The entry below gives a single TCR beta chain sequence along with its context. Its antigen remains unknown. The CDR3 runs 14 residues. CDR1 SGHVS and CDR2 FNYEAQ come from the germline V gene. V was shortened by 0 bases and J by 3 bases, with 9 bases between the two germline ends. The sample originates from a study of early T cells in non-severe SARS-CoV-2 infection. Study summary: Chains from this unsorted whole-blood bulk RNA could not be paired. Study conclusions and caveats: Matches to VDJdb favored anti-spike CD8 responses and missed private and CD4 specificities.

Unique molecular identifiers (one per individual cDNA molecule) were attached. Using its own MiXCR run on the 5' RACE reads, TCRdb lists one record per CDR3 protein. The sample lists tens of thousands of distinct CDR3 sequences; around 15% were seen once. Sequencing input: whole blood. The receptor comes from an adult who was a healthcare worker with PCR-confirmed SARS-CoV-2 infection or an uninfected control (not recorded which). The rearrangement joins TRBV7-6 to TRBJ2-7, with a weak D call TRBD2 (7 bases). The CDR3 DNA reads as TGTGCCAGCAGCTTAGCGGGAGGGGGCTACGAGCAGTACTTC. Its translation is CASSLAGGGYEQYF.